This T cell receptor (beta chain) comes out of a study of T cells expressing NK-cell markers. As for the study in general: The study drew TCR beta repertoires from sorted CD3+CD56+NKG2C+, CD3+CD56+NKG2C- and CD3+CD56-NKG2C+ T cells. There were seven HCMV-seropositive donors and one seronegative donor among the eight sequenced. General study results and limits: Dominance of the CD3+CD56-NKG2C+ fraction by these clonotypes also held in a handful of donors.

There are 15 residues in the CDR3. Germline V gives CDR1 SQVTM, CDR2 ANQGSEA. As concerns this clonotype: Its antigen remains unknown.

As the method of synthesis, 5'RACE template switching with UMIs yielded TCR beta cDNA. No DNA is given; TCRdb re-called the 5' RACE reads and lists each CDR3 protein once. The sample yields about 370,000 distinct CDR3 sequences, of which the top ten take up roughly 10%. The clonotype originates from a woman aged 45-59 years in good health. Sequences were obtained from blood T cells: a sorted CD56 or NKG2C T cell subset, CD4+ or CD8+ T cells, or bulk PBMC T cells (not recorded which). This rearrangement joins TRBV29-1 to TRBJ2-7; TCRdb's D gene call, TRBD2, goes unchecked for lack of DNA. The CDR3 region is CSVDVATSGSYEQYF.